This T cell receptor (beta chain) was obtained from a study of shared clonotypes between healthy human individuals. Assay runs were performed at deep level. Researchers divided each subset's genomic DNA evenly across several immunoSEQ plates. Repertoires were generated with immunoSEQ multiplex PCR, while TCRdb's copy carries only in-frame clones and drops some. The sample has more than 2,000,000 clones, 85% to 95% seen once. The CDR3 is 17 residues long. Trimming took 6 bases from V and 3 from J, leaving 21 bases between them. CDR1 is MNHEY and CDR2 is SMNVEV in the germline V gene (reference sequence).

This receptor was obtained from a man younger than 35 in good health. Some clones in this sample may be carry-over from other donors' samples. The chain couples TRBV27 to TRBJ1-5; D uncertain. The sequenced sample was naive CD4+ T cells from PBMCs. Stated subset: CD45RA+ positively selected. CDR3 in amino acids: CASRRRALLAPNQPQHF. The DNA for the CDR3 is TGTGCCAGCAGACGTCGGGCCTTACTTGCCCCCAATCAGCCCCAGCATTTT.